The 23 T cell receptor beta chains below were found in one sample sequenced in a study of response to subunit inactivated influenza vaccine. TCRdb reprocessed the RT-PCR reads via MiXCR and lists one record per CDR3 protein. The sample records under 550,000 distinct CDR3 sequences, about 8% being singletons. Sequencing used PBMCs from blood, obtained around 25 months after vaccination. The receptors stem from a man aged 45 to 70 who received an inactivated influenza vaccine.

This clonotype was observed many times. V is TRBV5-8 and J is TRBJ1-5; perhaps TRBD1 as D (5 bases). The CDR3 is 13 amino acids. Trimming shortened V by 4 bases and J by 6 bases, and 11 bases separated the two germline ends. Germline V lookup: CDR1 SGHTS, CDR2 YDEGEE. The CDR3 DNA reads as TGTGCCAGCAGCGGCGGACACGGTCAGCCCCAGCATTTT. This codes for CASSGGHGQPQHF.

The chain joins TRBV29-1 to TRBJ2-1, with 14 bases aligning to TRBD2. There are 13 residues in the CDR3. With V trimmed by 6 bases and J by 9 bases, 4 bases remained unmatched. From germline, CDR1 is SQVTM and CDR2 ANQGSEA. In DNA, the CDR3 is TGCAGCGTGGTGACTAGCGGGAGGGGTGAGCAGTTCTTC. Its protein product is CSVVTSGRGEQFF.

The table lists this clonotype with a few counts. The rearrangement uses TRBV6-2 or TRBV6-3 and TRBJ2-5; D ambiguous. The V end lost 8 bases, the J end lost 1 base, and 8 bases lay between the germline ends. The CDR3 is made up of 12 amino acids. Germline V gives CDR1 MNHEY, CDR2 SVGEGT. CDR3 protein: CASGYLQETQYF. The DNA for the CDR3 is TGTGCCAGCGGATACCTCCAAGAGACCCAGTACTTC.

This clonotype occurred many times. This chain joins TRBV6-5 and TRBJ2-2; tentatively, D is TRBD1 (6 bases). This CDR3 contains 16 residues. The germline gives CDR1 MNHEY, CDR2 SVGAGI. V was trimmed by 1 base and J by 1 base, leaving 10 bases between them. The CDR3 protein is CASSYLQGMNTGELFF. CDR3 in DNA: TGTGCCAGCAGTTACTTACAGGGAATGAACACCGGGGAGCTGTTTTTT.

This clonotype was seen a few times. The chain couples TRBV13 to TRBJ2-7; D may correspond to TRBD1 or TRBD2 (5 bases each). The ends were cut back, 4 bases at V and 3 bases at J, with 19 bases in the middle. Germline V gene lookup returns CDR1 PRHDT and CDR2 FYEKMQ (reference sequence). The CDR3 runs 16 residues. CDR3 sequence reads: CASSYRTRGPLYEQYF. CDR3 nucleotide sequence: TGTGCCAGCAGCTACCGGACACGCGGGCCCCTCTACGAGCAGTACTTC.

The chain is built from TRBV4-3 and TRBJ1-2; D is perhaps TRBD1 (6 bases). Germline values: CDR1 LGHNA, CDR2 YSLEER. The CDR3 sequence is 15 residues long. Trimming took off 2 bases at V and 5 bases at J, with 15 bases between the two ends. CDR3 in amino acids: CASSQIGRGSYGYTF. In nucleotides, the CDR3 is TGCGCCAGCAGCCAAATTGGCAGGGGTTCGTATGGCTACACCTTC.

This chain links TRBV20-1 with TRBJ2-2; 9 nucleotides agree with TRBD2. Per the germline V gene, CDR1 is DFQATT and CDR2 is SNEGSKA (reference sequence). V lost 0 bases, J lost 6 bases, and 2 bases stayed unmatched. The CDR3 loop spans 14 amino acids. CDR3 amino acids: CSAREGGRAGELFF. DNA of the CDR3: TGCAGTGCTAGAGAAGGCGGGAGGGCCGGGGAGCTGTTTTTT.

This clonotype was observed a handful of times. J is TRBJ1-3 and V is TRBV12-3 or TRBV12-4, with unresolved D. This CDR3 contains 14 residues. V was shortened by 7 bases and J by 2 bases, with 12 bases between the two germline ends. CDR3 region: CASTPESAGNTIYF. The CDR3 DNA is TGTGCCAGCACCCCCGAGTCCGCTGGAAACACCATATATTTT.

There are a few counts of this clonotype. This chain uses TRBV7-2 with TRBJ2-7; TRBD2 is a possible D gene (6 bases). The V end was cut by 5 bases, the J end by 7 bases, with 12 bases between. Germline-derived CDR1 and CDR2 are SGHTA and FQGNSA. The CDR3 consists of 12 residues. CDR3 in amino acids: CASSKEGREQYF. In nucleotides, the CDR3 is TGTGCCAGCAGCAAGGAGGGGCGGGAGCAGTACTTC.

This clonotype was detected a few times. This chain uses TRBV20-1 with TRBJ1-1; D not certain. Germline lookup yields CDR1 DFQATT and CDR2 SNEGSKA (reference sequence). CDR3 length equals 13 residues. V lost 3 bases and J lost 1, with 9 bases in between. CDR3: CSARNRPNTEAFF. The CDR3 DNA is TGCAGTGCTAGGAATAGGCCGAACACTGAAGCTTTCTTT.

This clonotype was found many times. The V gene is TRBV16, the J gene TRBJ1-3; D remains unclear. Trimming removed 0 bases at V and 7 bases at J, with 7 bases between. CDR3 length: 13 residues. Per the germline V gene, CDR1 is KGHSY and CDR2 is FQNENV. For the CDR3, the DNA is TGTGCCAGCAGCCAATCAACGAGGAACACCATATATTTT. This gives the protein CASSQSTRNTIYF.

V gene TRBV20-1 combines with J gene TRBJ1-4; no clear D gene. In germline, CDR1 is DFQATT, CDR2 SNEGSKA (reference sequence). The ends were cut back, 3 bases at V and 7 bases at J, with 15 bases in the middle. The length of the CDR3 is 14 residues. DNA for the CDR3: TGCAGTGCTAGTTGGTGGGCAGAGGGTGAAAAACTGTTTTTT. It yields the protein CSASWWAEGEKLFF.

This clonotype was detected ten times or more. The CDR3 DNA follows: TGTGCCAGCAGCTTAGATAATGGCGGGAGGGCCGGTGATACGCAGTATTTT. Translated: CASSLDNGGRAGDTQYF. The chain has TRBV11-2 and TRBJ2-3, with 9 bases that match TRBD2. Germline CDR1 is SGHAT and CDR2 is FQNNGV. V shed 0 bases and J 6 bases; nucleotides not matched to a gene: 10. The CDR3 contains 17 residues.

This clonotype was recorded many times. The V call is TRBV10-3, the J call TRBJ2-3; 8 bases line up with TRBD1. Germline V gives CDR1 ENHRY, CDR2 SYGVKD. The CDR3 extends over 15 amino acids. After removal of 5 bases from V and 7 bases from J, the junction contained 11 bases not matched to a gene. This chain's CDR3 is CAISFSGTGANTQYF. The CDR3, as DNA: TGTGCCATCAGTTTCTCCGGGACAGGCGCAAATACGCAGTATTTT.

This clonotype appeared many times. V is TRBV3-1 and J is TRBJ1-5; 8 positions agree with TRBD1. The CDR3 contains 13 residues. V lost 4 bases and J lost 9; bases outside the gene matches: 5. Per germline, CDR1 LGHDT and CDR2 YNNKEL (reference sequence). CDR3: CASSPDRVGPQHF. In DNA form, the CDR3 reads TGTGCCAGCAGCCCGGACAGGGTTGGGCCCCAGCATTTT.

A few counts support this clonotype. The chain recombines TRBV7-2 with TRBJ2-6, with TRBD2 as a possible D gene (5 bases). The germline V and J ends were trimmed by 6 bases and 4 bases, with 13 bases remaining between them. The length of the CDR3 is 15 residues. CDR1 is SGHTA, CDR2 FQGNSA, per germline. CDR3 protein: CASSLAGKGANVLTF. The CDR3 DNA sequence: TGTGCCAGCAGTCTGGCCGGGAAAGGGGCCAACGTCCTGACTTTC. The entire variable domain, with the rest obtained from reference TRBV7-2 and TRBJ2-6, is as follows: GAGVSQSPSNKVTEKGKDVELRCDPISGHTALYWYRQSLGQGLEFLIYFQGNSAPDKSGLPSDRFSAERTGGSVSTLTIQRTQQEDSAVYLCASSLAGKGANVLTFGAGSRLTVL.

There are a few counts of this clonotype. CDR3 loop: CASSSNTGTGIYEQYF. For the CDR3, the DNA is TGTGCCAGCAGCTCCAACACCGGGACAGGGATTTACGAGCAGTACTTC. This chain connects TRBV11-1 to TRBJ2-7; 9 bases align to TRBD1. Germline loops: CDR1 SGHAT, CDR2 FQDESV (reference sequence). The CDR3 totals 16 residues. With 4 bases clipped from V and 4 bases from J, the junction kept 11 bases outside the gene matches.

The rearrangement uses TRBV10-1 and TRBJ2-3, with 8 bases that match TRBD1. The V segment lost 3 bases and the J segment 0 bases; nucleotides outside the gene matches: 8. Germline lookup yields CDR1 WNHNN and CDR2 SYGVQD (reference sequence). This CDR3 comprises 17 residues. CDR3 sequence (DNA): TGCGCCAGCAGTGAACCCCGAGGACAGGGCAGCACAGATACGCAGTATTTT. Protein product: CASSEPRGQGSTDTQYF.

The chain couples TRBV27 to TRBJ2-6; TRBD1 matches 11 bases. From germline, CDR1 is MNHEY and CDR2 SMNVEV (reference sequence). CDR3 length equals 17 residues. The V segment lost 4 bases and the J segment 2 bases; nucleotides outside the gene matches: 4. CDR3: CASSSGTGGAGANVLTF. DNA for the CDR3: TGTGCCAGCAGTTCCGGGACAGGGGGGGCTGGGGCCAACGTCCTGACTTTC.

This clonotype has only a few counts. V gene TRBV7-2 combines with J gene TRBJ2-3; D ambiguous. CDR1 is SGHTA and CDR2 is FQGNSA in the germline V gene. The CDR3 contains 15 residues. Deletions cut 5 bases from V and 4 bases from J, with 16 bases between. The CDR3 spells CASSRGVLGPDTQYF. The CDR3 DNA is TGTGCCAGCAGCCGTGGGGTCCTAGGCCCAGATACGCAGTATTTT. Based on the CDR3 plus reference TRBV7-2 and TRBJ2-3, the full variable domain is GAGVSQSPSNKVTEKGKDVELRCDPISGHTALYWYRQSLGQGLEFLIYFQGNSAPDKSGLPSDRFSAERTGGSVSTLTIQRTQQEDSAVYLCASSRGVLGPDTQYFGPGTRLTVL.

The chain carries TRBV7-9 and TRBJ1-6, with D perhaps matching TRBD1 (5 bases). V was shortened by 1 base and J by 5 bases, with 12 bases between the two germline ends. CDR3 length: 16 amino acids. Germline CDR1 and CDR2: SEHNR and FQNEAQ (reference sequence). DNA for the CDR3: TGTGCCAGCAGCTTAGGAGGGGTTTTAAATAATTCACCCCTCCACTTT. Encoded protein: CASSLGGVLNNSPLHF.

This clonotype has a count of ten or more. The DNA for the CDR3 is TGTGCCAGCAGGAGAGCAGATACGCAGTATTTT. Amino acids: CASRRADTQYF. V and J are TRBV6-5 and TRBJ2-3, with D uncertain. This CDR3 has 11 residues. Trimming took 6 bases from V and 4 from J, leaving 5 bases between them. Looked up from germline, CDR1 is MNHEY and CDR2 is SVGAGI.

V and J are TRBV5-1 and TRBJ2-2; D remains unclear. Trimming removed 0 bases from V and 6 bases from J, with 9 bases in between. CDR3 length: 14 amino acids. Germline assignment: CDR1 SGHRS and CDR2 YFSETQ. CDR3 DNA sequence: TGCGCCAGCAGCTTGGCAAGGGCTCCCGGGGAGCTGTTTTTT. This translates into CASSLARAPGELFF.